Following are 7 T cell receptor beta chains from one sample sequenced in a study of cytomegalovirus exposure and HLA in healthy donors. PCR was performed using 60 Vbeta and 13 Jbeta primers. Data came from immunoSEQ multiplex PCR; TCRdb stores just in-frame clones and leaves some out. The sample yields 200,000 or so clones, roughly 80% seen once. The sample taken for sequencing was PBMCs. These receptors were obtained from a woman aged 18-35 years in good health and CMV-seronegative.

This chain links TRBV30 with TRBJ2-3, with D perhaps matching TRBD2 (6 bases). V was cut by 2 bases and J by 6 bases, with 15 bases left in between. Germline V CDR1 and CDR2: GTSNPN, SVGIG (reference sequence). This CDR3 spans 14 amino acids. The CDR3 DNA reads as TGTGCCTGGAGTAAGGCGGGGTGGGGGGATACGCAGTATTTT. Translated, it gives CAWSKAGWGDTQYF.

This chain connects TRBV7-9 to TRBJ1-1, with D unresolved. V was clipped by 6 bases and J by 1 base, with 9 bases between them. CDR1 is SEHNR and CDR2 is FQNEAQ in the germline V gene (reference sequence). The CDR3 sequence is 13 residues long. The CDR3 is CASSPRENTEAFF. CDR3 coding DNA: TGTGCCAGCAGTCCTAGAGAGAACACTGAAGCTTTCTTT.

The V call is TRBV30, the J call TRBJ1-4, with D unclear. The germline gives CDR1 GTSNPN, CDR2 SVGIG (reference sequence). Trimming removed 0 bases at V and 8 bases at J, with 13 bases between. The CDR3 runs to 14 residues. The CDR3 protein is CAWSVQAEREKLFF. CDR3 bases: TGTGCCTGGAGTGTGCAGGCCGAGCGGGAAAAACTGTTTTTT.

This clone occurred a few times. The chain employs TRBV29-1 and TRBJ1-4; no reliable D call. Germline lookup yields CDR1 SQVTM and CDR2 ANQGSEA. Between the trimmed V and J ends, which lost 0 bases and 5 bases, there was a span of 4 bases. The CDR3 spans 12 residues. The CDR3 bases are TGCAGCGTTGAAGACTTAAATGAAAAACTGTTTTTT. This encodes CSVEDLNEKLFF. Filled out from reference TRBV29-1 and TRBJ1-4, the complete variable domain reads SAVISQKPSRDICQRGTSLTIQCQVDSQVTMMFWYRQQPGQSLTLIATANQGSEATYESGFVIDKFPISRPNLTFSTLTVSNMSPEDSSIYLCSVEDLNEKLFFGSGTQLSVL.

Here the CDR3 DNA reads TGTGCCAGCAGCCGAGCAACCGGGACAGGCGAGACCCAGTACTTC. It specifies CASSRATGTGETQYF. The chain is built from TRBV6-5 and TRBJ2-5, with 8 bases aligning to TRBD1. In germline, CDR1 is MNHEY, CDR2 SVGAGI. Trimming cost V 6 bases and J 5 bases; bases outside gene matches: 11. The CDR3 consists of 15 residues.

The genes are TRBV7-9 and TRBJ1-1, with D unresolved. Germline V CDR1 and CDR2: SEHNR, FQNEAQ (reference sequence). The CDR3 totals 13 residues. The V end lost 4 bases, the J end lost 5 bases, and 11 bases lay between the germline ends. CDR3 protein: CASSSGPGTEAFF. For the CDR3, the DNA is TGTGCCAGCAGCTCCGGCCCGGGGACTGAAGCTTTCTTT.

The genes are TRBV7-8 and TRBJ1-2, with D perhaps TRBD1 (5 bases). CDR3 size: 14 residues. Deletions cut 1 base from V and 10 bases from J, with 16 bases between. Germline-derived CDR1 and CDR2 are SGHVS and FQNEAQ. Here the CDR3 reads CASSLGGDLKAYTF. The CDR3 coding sequence is TGTGCCAGCAGCTTAGGGGGGGACCTCAAGGCCTACACCTTC.